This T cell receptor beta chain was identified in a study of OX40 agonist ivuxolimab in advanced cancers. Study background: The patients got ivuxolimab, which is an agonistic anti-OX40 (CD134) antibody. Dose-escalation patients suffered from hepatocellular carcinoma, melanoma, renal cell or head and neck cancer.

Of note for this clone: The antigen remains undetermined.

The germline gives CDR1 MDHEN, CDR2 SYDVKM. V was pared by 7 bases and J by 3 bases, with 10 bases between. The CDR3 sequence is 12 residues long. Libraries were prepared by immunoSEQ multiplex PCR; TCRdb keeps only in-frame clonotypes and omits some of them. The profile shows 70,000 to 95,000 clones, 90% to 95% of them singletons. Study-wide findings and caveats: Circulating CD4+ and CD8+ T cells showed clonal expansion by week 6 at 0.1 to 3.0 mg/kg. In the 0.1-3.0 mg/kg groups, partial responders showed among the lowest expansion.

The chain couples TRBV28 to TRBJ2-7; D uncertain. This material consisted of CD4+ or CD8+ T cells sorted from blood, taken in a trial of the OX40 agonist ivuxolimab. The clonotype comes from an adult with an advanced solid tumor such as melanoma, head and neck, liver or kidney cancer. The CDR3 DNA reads TGTGCCAGCAAGAATCTCCTCTACGAGCAGTACTTC. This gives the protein CASKNLLYEQYF. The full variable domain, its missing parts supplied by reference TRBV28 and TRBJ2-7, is DVKVTQSSRYLVKRTGEKVFLECVQDMDHENMFWYRQDPGLGLRLIYFSYDVKMKEKGDIPEGYSVSREKKERFSLILESASTNQTSMYLCASKNLLYEQYFGPGTRLTVT.